Reported below is one T cell receptor (beta chain). The assay was immunoSEQ multiplex PCR, and TCRdb's table has in-frame clones only and misses some. The sample yields 200,000 to 250,000 clones, approximately 81% seen once. The data originate from a study of blood T cell repertoires in COVID-19. The CDR3 has 16 residues. Trimming shortened V by 3 bases and J by 2 bases, and 14 bases separated the two germline ends. Germline CDR1 LNHDA, CDR2 SQIVND (reference sequence). The chain couples TRBV19 to TRBJ1-5, with D perhaps TRBD1 (6 bases). The source of this sequence is an elderly woman with active or convalescent COVID-19. Material for sequencing was peripheral blood. The CDR3 loop reads CASSMYGGAGNQPQHF. CDR3 sequence (DNA): TGTGCCAGTAGTATGTACGGGGGGGCGGGCAATCAGCCCCAGCATTTT.